This passage covers 9 T cell receptor beta chains from one sample sequenced in a study of beta chain features in type 1 diabetes listed by TCRdb under 2018. Library preparation employed the immunoSEQ multiplex PCR assay. The entire amount of isolated RNA was reverse transcribed using the High Capacity cDNA Reverse Transcription Kit, so the sequenced TCRB transcripts were expressed ones. The table comes from immuneACCESS by way of TCRdb, which keeps in-frame sequences with V and J called. Part of the clones is missing from these tables; in studies checked, under half for an unresolved V gene and the rest for unknown reasons. Across this sample there are 140,000 to 150,000 clones, with 40% to 55% seen only once. The ten top clones hold around 0.45% of the sample. The sequenced sample consisted of Tregs from blood. The meaning of the sample's cell subset or site label: regulatory CD4+ T cells. The receptor source for this set is a man aged 18 to 35 in good health.

This CDR3 reads CASSSTGSHEQYF. The CDR3 region has the DNA TGTGCCAGCAGCTCGACAGGGAGCCACGAGCAGTACTTC. The gene calls are TRBV7-3 and TRBJ2-7; 7 bases agree with TRBD1. The V and J ends lost 4 bases and 5 bases, in that order; junction bases with no gene match: 5. The CDR3 sequence is 13 residues long. Germline CDR1 and CDR2: SGHTA and FQGTGA.

This clone was observed a handful of times. Additional DNA sequences in this sample encode the identical CDR3. The chain couples TRBV19 to TRBJ2-5; TRBD2 matches at 11 bases. Germline V CDR1 and CDR2: LNHDA, SQIVND (reference sequence). The CDR3 has 15 residues. V shed 6 bases, J shed 4 bases, and the junction held 7 bases outside the gene matches. CDR3 DNA: TGTGCCAGTAGCCGACTAGCGGGGTTGCGAGAGACCCAGTACTTC. Translation: CASSRLAGLRETQYF.

The rearrangement links TRBV4-3 to TRBJ2-1, with 10 positions matching TRBD2. Germline CDR1 LGHNA, CDR2 YSLEER. V was pared by 5 bases and J by 0 bases, with 7 bases of the junction left unmatched. The CDR3 extends over 17 amino acids. The CDR3 DNA reads as TGCGCCAGCAGCAAACTAGCGGGGAGAGACTCCTACAATGAGCAGTTCTTC. Translation: CASSKLAGRDSYNEQFF.

A few counts support this clone. The V call is TRBV18, the J call TRBJ2-6, with D unclear. V was trimmed by 2 bases and J by 0 bases, leaving 11 bases between them. In germline, CDR1 is KGHSH, CDR2 LQKENI. This CDR3 has 17 residues. CDR3 loop: CASSPSEAGSGANVLTF. In DNA form, the CDR3 reads TGTGCCAGCTCACCATCGGAAGCAGGCTCTGGGGCCAACGTCCTGACTTTC. The whole variable domain, remainder taken from reference TRBV18 and TRBJ2-6, is NAGVMQNPRHLVRRRGQEARLRCSPMKGHSHVYWYRQLPEEGLKFMVYLQKENIIDESGMPKERFSAEFPKEGPSILRIQQVVRGDSAAYFCASSPSEAGSGANVLTFGAGSRLTVL.

V is TRBV6-6 and J is TRBJ2-1, with 8 bases identical to TRBD2. V shed 8 bases, J shed 8 bases, and the junction held 17 bases outside the gene matches. The germline V gene has CDR1 MNHNY and CDR2 SVGAGI (reference sequence). The CDR3 spans 16 residues. CDR3 protein: CASEIKLSGGVYEQFF. DNA of the CDR3: TGTGCCAGCGAAATTAAACTAAGCGGGGGTGTTTATGAGCAGTTCTTC.

The chain combines TRBV6-6 with TRBJ1-1; D remains unclear. The CDR3 is 13 amino acids. Germline CDR1 and CDR2: MNHNY and SVGAGI (reference sequence). Trimming took 7 bases from V and 3 from J, leaving 12 bases between them. In DNA form, the CDR3 reads TGTGCCAGCAACTGGGCCATTCACACTGAAGCTTTCTTT. It codes for CASNWAIHTEAFF.

In nucleotides, the CDR3 is TGTGCCAGCAGTTACACCCGTAGTAGACAAGAGACCCAGTACTTC. This translates into CASSYTRSRQETQYF. The chain uses TRBV6-5 and TRBJ2-5; no clear D gene. V was pared by 2 bases and J by 2 bases, with 12 bases between. This CDR3 is 15 amino acids long. The germline V gene encodes CDR1 MNHEY and CDR2 SVGAGI.

The V call is TRBV18, the J call TRBJ1-2; no definite D call. The CDR3 contains 14 residues. Per the germline V gene, CDR1 is KGHSH and CDR2 is LQKENI. With 2 bases removed from V and 1 base from J, the gap between germline ends came to 8 bases. The CDR3, as DNA: TGTGCCAGCTCACCAAGCGCTCTTAACTATGGCTACACCTTC. Its translation: CASSPSALNYGYTF.

The V call is TRBV7-2, the J call TRBJ2-1; TRBD2 agrees at 13 bases. CDR1 and CDR2 from the germline V gene are SGHTA and FQGNSA. The CDR3 is made up of 19 amino acids. V gave up 3 bases and J gave up 9 bases; unmatched junction bases: 17. The CDR3 DNA sequence: TGTGCCAGCAGCTTCTTACATTACCTTACTAGCGGGAGGGTTGGTGAGCAGTTCTTC. It is translated as CASSFLHYLTSGRVGEQFF.